This is a list of T cell receptor beta chains from one sample in a study of vaccination and CD4 T cells after COVID-19. TCRdb re-derived calls from the PCR reads in MiXCR, one entry per CDR3 protein. The sample holds roughly 16,000 distinct CDR3 sequences, under 80% seen once. These receptors lack a known antigen. Material for sequencing was CD4+ T cells from blood, cultured in vitro. Every receptor here comes from a human donor who had recovered from COVID-19. The CDR3 runs from the conserved cysteine through the conserved F or W. A D gene is named only where the DNA matches it firmly. Only some rows state a clone size, as once, few, many or a class for expanded clones.

-	TRBV2	-	TRBJ2-3	TGTGCCAGCAGGGGCGTTGGGGCAGATACGCAGTATTTT	CASRGVGADTQYF
-	TRBV20-1	TRBD1	TRBJ2-7	TGCAGTGCGTCGGTCGGACAGGGGGCTGGAGAGCAGTACTTC	CSASVGQGAGEQYF
-	TRBV24-1	TRBD2	TRBJ2-5	TGTGCCACCAGTGATGCGGGGGGCCAAGAGACCCAGTACTTC	CATSDAGGQETQYF
few	TRBV11-3	-	TRBJ1-5	TGTGCCAGCAGCTTCAGAGATAATCAGCCCCAGCATTTT	CASSFRDNQPQHF
-	TRBV10-2	TRBD2	TRBJ2-5	TGCGCCAGCAGTAGCGGGACGGAGACCCAGTACTTC	CASSSGTETQYF
-	TRBV4-3	TRBD1	TRBJ1-1	TGCGCCAGCAGCCAGGATACAGGGGAAAACACTGAAGCTTTCTTT	CASSQDTGENTEAFF
few	TRBV27	-	TRBJ1-1	TGTGCCAGCAGTTTATGGGCCACTGGGTTGAGGCCCACTGAAGCTTTCTTT	CASSLWATGLRPTEAFF
-	TRBV10-3	TRBD2	TRBJ2-7	TGTGCCATCAGTCTAGCGGGGAGCTCCTACGAGCAGTACTTC	CAISLAGSSYEQYF
-	TRBV7-3	-	TRBJ2-7	TGTGCCAGCAGCCCTAGTGGAAGGGGCGACTACGAGCAGTACTTC	CASSPSGRGDYEQYF
-	TRBV20-1	TRBD1	TRBJ1-1	TGCAGTGCGCCCTCGGCAGGGGGGAATACTGAAGCTTTCTTT	CSAPSAGGNTEAFF
-	TRBV11-1	TRBD1	TRBJ2-7	TGTGCCAGCAGCCCACAGGGGGCTAGGAACGAGCAGTACTTC	CASSPQGARNEQYF
-	TRBV27	-	TRBJ2-7	TGTGCCAGCAGTTTCCAGGACAAGGGGACCTACGAGCAGTACTTC	CASSFQDKGTYEQYF
few	TRBV7-2	-	TRBJ2-1	TGTGCCAGCAGCTTGATCCTGGGTAGTTCCAATGAGCAGTTCTTC	CASSLILGSSNEQFF
-	TRBV20-1	-	TRBJ2-3	TGCAGTGCTAGCAGGAGGGGTTCGGCTACCACAGATACGCAGTATTTT	CSASRRGSATTDTQYF
-	TRBV11-2	-	TRBJ2-1	TGTGCCAGCAGCCCATCGGCGGGAAGGGTGAATGAGCAGTTCTTC	CASSPSAGRVNEQFF
-	TRBV5-1	TRBD2	TRBJ2-2	TGCGCCAGCAGCCTTCAGGGACTAGCGGGAGTCATCGGGGAGCTGTTTTTT	CASSLQGLAGVIGELFF
once	TRBV11-2	-	TRBJ2-2	TGTGCCAGCAGCTTCGACACCGGGGAGCTGTTTTTT	CASSFDTGELFF
-	TRBV19	-	TRBJ2-7	TGTGCCAGTAGTTCCCCAAGGCCGGTTCCGGGCGAGCAGTACTTC	CASSSPRPVPGEQYF
once	TRBV20-1	-	TRBJ2-7	TGCAGTGCTAGAGAAAACTACGAGCAGTACTTC	CSARENYEQYF
-	TRBV10-3	TRBD1	TRBJ2-1	TGTGCCATCAGTGAATCAGTACTAGTCAGGGGGACTGAGCAGTTCTTC	CAISESVLVRGTEQFF
-	TRBV20-1	TRBD1	TRBJ1-1	TGCAGTGCGTTAAAGGGACAGGGTAACACTGAAGCTTTCTTT	CSALKGQGNTEAFF
-	TRBV20-1	-	TRBJ1-2	TGCAGTGCTCCCTTAGGACAGTTTTATGGCTACACCTTC	CSAPLGQFYGYTF
few	TRBV20-1	-	TRBJ2-3	TGCAGTGCTAGAGATTTGGTAGCGGCTTGGACGCAGTATTTT	CSARDLVAAWTQYF
-	TRBV6-1	-	TRBJ2-2	TGTGCCAGCCAATTACAGGGCACCGGGGAGCTGTTTTTT	CASQLQGTGELFF
-	TRBV25-1	-	TRBJ1-2	TGTGCCAGCAGTGAATTTGCGACCTATGGCTACACCTTC	CASSEFATYGYTF
once	TRBV2	-	TRBJ2-5	TGTGCCAGCAGTGCATTACAACGACAAGAGACCCAGTACTTC	CASSALQRQETQYF
-	TRBV7-6	TRBD2	TRBJ2-5	TGTGCCAGCAGCAGCGGGACTAGCGGGACATTTGAGACCCAGTACTTC	CASSSGTSGTFETQYF
once	TRBV20-1	TRBD1	TRBJ1-4	TGCAGTGCTAGAGCCGGGACAGGCAATGAAAAACTGTTTTTT	CSARAGTGNEKLFF
-	TRBV28	-	TRBJ1-3	TGTGCCAGCAGTTTATCAGGGGCGGCAGGAAACACCATATATTTT	CASSLSGAAGNTIYF
few	TRBV15	-	TRBJ1-3	TGTGCCACCAGCAGATACAGCGGTAACACCATATATTTT	CATSRYSGNTIYF
-	TRBV6-1	TRBD1	TRBJ1-1	TGTGCCAGCAGTGACGGGACAGGAGGGAACACTGAAGCTTTCTTT	CASSDGTGGNTEAFF
-	TRBV20-1	-	TRBJ2-3	TGCAGTGCTAACGGGGGTCCCGTCGATACGCAGTATTTT	CSANGGPVDTQYF
-	TRBV30	-	TRBJ2-7	TGTGCCTGGAGTGTCGGGAAGGTTAACCTAAGGGCCTACGAGCAGTACTTC	CAWSVGKVNLRAYEQYF
few	TRBV7-9	TRBD1	TRBJ2-6	TGTGCCAGCAGCCCTTGGACAGGGGTAGTCTCTGGGGCCAACGTCCTGACTTTC	CASSPWTGVVSGANVLTF
-	TRBV28	-	TRBJ1-5	TGTGCCAGCACCAGAGAGCTAAATAGCAATCAGCCCCAGCATTTT	CASTRELNSNQPQHF
-	TRBV10-3	TRBD2	TRBJ2-1	TGTGCCATCAGTGAGCCTATAGCGGGAAAGCGCTACAATGAGCAGTTCTTC	CAISEPIAGKRYNEQFF
-	TRBV5-6	-	TRBJ2-3	TGTGCCAGCAGCTCGGGACTCTCAGGCACAGATACGCAGTATTTT	CASSSGLSGTDTQYF
-	TRBV6-1	TRBD1	TRBJ2-7	TGTGCCAGCAGTGGAACAGGGGCCCGCGAGCAGTACTTC	CASSGTGAREQYF
-	TRBV6-1	-	TRBJ2-7	TGTGCCAGCACGACAGCTCCGGGGGACGAGCAGTACTTC	CASTTAPGDEQYF
-	TRBV20-1	TRBD2	TRBJ2-7	TGCAGTGCTAGGACCGGGGGGGGGCCCTCCCTCTCCTACGAGCAGTACTTC	CSARTGGGPSLSYEQYF
once	TRBV5-1	-	TRBJ1-1	TGCGCCAGCAGCTTGCTTGGAGGTTGGACTGAAGCTTTCTTT	CASSLLGGWTEAFF
-	TRBV2	-	TRBJ1-3	TGTGCCAGCACCCCCGGGTGGCACTCTGGAAACACCATATATTTT	CASTPGWHSGNTIYF
-	TRBV6-2/TRBV6-3	TRBD1	TRBJ1-2	TGTGCCAGCAGTGCCAGGGGGCGCGACTATGGCTACACCTTC	CASSARGRDYGYTF
-	TRBV18	-	TRBJ1-4	TGTGCCAGCTCATCGTACGAAGACAAACTGTTTTTT	CASSSYEDKLFF
-	TRBV9	-	TRBJ2-3	TGTGCCAGCAGCGTAGCGGAGTCGGCCAGACCGTATTTT	CASSVAESARPYF
-	TRBV5-4	TRBD1	TRBJ1-1	TGTGCCAGCAGCTTCGGGGGACAGGGGGGAGATACTGAAGCTTTCTTT	CASSFGGQGGDTEAFF
-	TRBV12-3/TRBV12-4	-	TRBJ1-6	TGTGCCAGCAGTTTCAGGGGCGATTATAATTCACCCCTCCACTTT	CASSFRGDYNSPLHF
-	TRBV6-1	TRBD2	TRBJ2-2	TGTGCCAGCAGGGGAAGCGGGGATGTCTCTACCGGGGAGCTGTTTTTT	CASRGSGDVSTGELFF
-	TRBV19	TRBD1	TRBJ1-2	TGTGCCAGCAGAGACAGGGGGGGGAACTATGGCTACACCTTC	CASRDRGGNYGYTF